The 19 T cell receptor beta chains below all came from one sample that was sequenced in a study of beta chain features in type 1 diabetes. General study results and limits: In every one of the four CD4+ subsets, TCRB CDR3s were moderately but significantly shorter in Type 1 diabetes patients.

The investigators reverse transcribed all of the isolated RNA, so they sequenced expressed TCRB transcripts. Profiled with immunoSEQ multiplex PCR; TCRdb holds only in-frame clones, not every one. The sample shows about 660,000 clones, 11% to 15% of them seen only once. The antigens these receptors bind are not known. Material: naive CD4+ T cells from blood. The receptors shown here come from a man between 18 and 35 years old with type 1 diabetes.

The chain couples TRBV7-2 to TRBJ2-7; 13 bases fit TRBD2. V lost 5 bases, J lost 4 bases, and 2 bases stayed unmatched. The V gene's germline CDR1 is SGHTA and CDR2 FQGNSA. There are 14 residues in the CDR3. CDR3 amino acids: CASSPTSGGYEQYF. The CDR3 nucleotides read TGTGCCAGCAGCCCGACTAGCGGGGGGTACGAGCAGTACTTC.

This clone was counted a few times. The rearrangement joins TRBV7-2 to TRBJ2-3; tentative D call: TRBD1 (5 bases). V shed 2 bases and J shed 6 bases, with 15 bases lying between them. The V gene's germline CDR1 is SGHTA and CDR2 FQGNSA. The CDR3 covers 15 residues. The CDR3, as DNA: TGTGCCAGCAGCTTAAGGGGCCCCACTCAGGATACGCAGTATTTT. This translates into CASSLRGPTQDTQYF. Full variable domain (missing parts from reference TRBV7-2 and TRBJ2-3): GAGVSQSPSNKVTEKGKDVELRCDPISGHTALYWYRQSLGQGLEFLIYFQGNSAPDKSGLPSDRFSAERTGGSVSTLTIQRTQQEDSAVYLCASSLRGPTQDTQYFGPGTRLTVL.

The V call is TRBV6-5, the J call TRBJ2-2; possibly TRBD1 for D (6 bases). Germline V gene data show CDR1 as MNHEY and CDR2 as SVGAGI. The length of the CDR3 is 16 residues. Trimming stripped 4 bases from V and 5 bases from J, with 17 bases between. CDR3 bases: TGTGCCAGCAGTTTACCTACAGGGCATAGGACCGGGGAGCTGTTTTTT. Translated, it gives CASSLPTGHRTGELFF.

The gene calls are TRBV5-7 and TRBJ2-3, with D perhaps matching TRBD1 or TRBD2 (5 bases each). TRBV5-7 has ORF status, its function being uncertain. This CDR3 contains 17 residues. Trimming pared 0 bases from V and 1 base from J, leaving 15 bases between. CDR3 protein: CASSLDYRGFRTDTQYF. CDR3 DNA sequence: TGTGCCAGCAGCTTGGATTATCGGGGCTTCCGCACAGATACGCAGTATTTT.

The rearrangement uses TRBV27 and TRBJ2-1, with D perhaps given as TRBD1 or TRBD2 (6 bases each). The CDR3 covers 15 residues. The V end was cut by 3 bases, the J end by 0 bases, with 9 bases between. The germline V gene encodes CDR1 MNHEY and CDR2 SMNVEV (reference sequence). CDR3 DNA: TGTGCCAGCAGTTTTGGAGGGGGCTCCTACAATGAGCAGTTCTTC. Residues: CASSFGGGSYNEQFF.

This clone was recorded a few times. The chain combines TRBV7-2 with TRBJ2-1, with 10 nucleotides matching TRBD1. Germline V CDR1 and CDR2: SGHTA, FQGNSA. Trimming at V came to 8 bases and at J to 7 bases, leaving 5 bases not matched to a gene. The CDR3 runs to 13 residues. The CDR3 loop reads CASVTGGKNEQFF. The DNA for the CDR3 is TGTGCCAGCGTGACAGGGGGCAAGAATGAGCAGTTCTTC.

This clone was seen only a few times. This sample includes further DNA sequences coding for the same CDR3. The chain combines TRBV30 with TRBJ1-5; D remains unclear. Germline V gene data show CDR1 as GTSNPN and CDR2 as SVGIG (reference sequence). V was trimmed by 0 bases and J by 3 bases, leaving 6 bases between them. The CDR3 has 13 residues. The CDR3 DNA is TGTGCCTGGAGTGTCAGAAACAATCAGCCCCAGCATTTT. Its protein is CAWSVRNNQPQHF.

This clone occurred a few times. The chain joins TRBV7-9 to TRBJ2-4; D is unresolved. This CDR3 is 15 amino acids long. V was pared by 4 bases and J by 4 bases, with 14 bases between. In germline, CDR1 is SEHNR, CDR2 FQNEAQ (reference sequence). DNA for the CDR3: TGTGCCAGCAGCTACGGCCCCGACGGAAAAAACATTCAGTACTTC. Translated: CASSYGPDGKNIQYF. Using reference TRBV7-9 and TRBJ2-4 for the parts outside the CDR3, the full variable domain is DTGVSQNPRHKITKRGQNVTFRCDPISEHNRLYWYRQTLGQGPEFLTYFQNEAQLEKSRLLSDRFSAERPKGSFSTLEIQRTEQGDSAMYLCASSYGPDGKNIQYFGAGTRLSVL.

This clone has only a few counts. V gene TRBV5-1 combines with J gene TRBJ2-1; D remains ambiguous. Deletions cut 2 bases from V and 2 bases from J, with 8 bases between. The CDR3 is made up of 14 amino acids. Germline CDR1 reads SGHRS; CDR2 reads YFSETQ. The CDR3 region is CASSFGETYNEQFF. The CDR3 region has the DNA TGCGCCAGCAGCTTTGGGGAAACCTACAATGAGCAGTTCTTC.

This clone was counted only a few times. The chain carries TRBV4-3 and TRBJ1-2, with D perhaps matching TRBD1 (5 bases). The CDR3 extends over 15 amino acids. CDR1 is LGHNA, CDR2 YSLEER, per germline. Trimming removed 0 bases from V and 8 bases from J, with 16 bases in between. This CDR3 reads CASSQDEPWGFGYTF. For the CDR3, the DNA is TGCGCCAGCAGCCAAGATGAGCCCTGGGGGTTCGGCTACACCTTC.

This clone turned up a few times. The CDR3 loop reads CASSVQESGANVLTF. Here the CDR3 DNA reads TGTGCCAGCAGCGTACAGGAGTCTGGGGCCAACGTCCTGACTTTC. This sequence joins TRBV5-6 and TRBJ2-6; possible D gene TRBD1, 5 bases. CDR1 SGHDT and CDR2 YYEEEE come from the germline V gene. V was cut by 4 bases and J by 1 base, with 9 bases left in between. The CDR3 has 15 residues.

The rearrangement uses TRBV7-9 and TRBJ1-1; D unresolved. Trimming pared 0 bases from V and 10 bases from J, leaving 15 bases between. Per the germline V gene, CDR1 is SEHNR and CDR2 is FQNEAQ (reference sequence). The CDR3 totals 14 residues. In nucleotides, the CDR3 is TGTGCCAGCAGCTTAGCTGCAAGCCCCTCGGGAGCTTTCTTT. Its translation is CASSLAASPSGAFF.

This clone has a handful of counts. This chain connects TRBV7-2 to TRBJ1-2; TRBD1 aligns across 8 bases. J gave up 3 bases and V 3 bases, and 3 bases lay outside the gene matches. The CDR3 is 14 residues long. Per the germline V gene, CDR1 is SGHTA and CDR2 is FQGNSA. In nucleotides, the CDR3 is TGTGCCAGCAGCTTCGACAGGGGTTACTATGGCTACACCTTC. Protein: CASSFDRGYYGYTF.

This clone was seen only a few times. V gene TRBV2 combines with J gene TRBJ1-2; D perhaps matches TRBD1 (5 bases). The V end was cut by 4 bases, the J end by 6 bases, with 12 bases between. Germline CDR1 SNHLY, CDR2 FYNNEI. The CDR3 length is 13 residues. In DNA form, the CDR3 reads TGTGCCAGCAGTGTCTCAGGGTACGATGGCTACACCTTC. Amino acids: CASSVSGYDGYTF.

A few counts support this clone. The rearrangement links TRBV23-1 to TRBJ1-1; D remains unclear. TRBV23-1 is designated an ORF whose function remains uncertain. The CDR3 totals 15 residues. With 2 bases removed from V and 3 bases from J, the gap between germline ends came to 13 bases. The CDR3 spells CASSQPEIVYTEAFF. The CDR3 DNA follows: TGCGCCAGCAGTCAACCTGAGATCGTATACACTGAAGCTTTCTTT.

The chain links TRBV6-5 to TRBJ1-4; D gene unclear. Trimming took 8 bases from V and 2 from J, leaving 9 bases between them. Per the germline V gene, CDR1 is MNHEY and CDR2 is SVGAGI. The CDR3 spans 13 residues. Here the CDR3 DNA reads TGTGCCAGCCGAGAAACTACTAATGAAAAACTGTTTTTT. It specifies CASRETTNEKLFF.

This clone has more than one count but fewer than ten. CDR3 sequence (DNA): TGTGCCAGCAGCAAAATAGCTTTCTTT. Its translation: CASSKIAFF. This sequence joins TRBV21-1 and TRBJ1-1. TRBV21-1 corresponds to a pseudogene. The CDR3 loop spans 9 amino acids.

The count of this clone is one. The rearrangement links TRBV6-5 to TRBJ2-3; TRBD2 agrees at 9 bases. After removal of 5 bases from V and 7 bases from J, the junction contained 7 bases not matched to a gene. Looked up from germline, CDR1 is MNHEY and CDR2 is SVGAGI. The length of the CDR3 is 14 residues. CDR3 sequence: CASSERLAGNTQYF. DNA for the CDR3: TGTGCCAGCAGTGAGAGGCTAGCGGGAAATACGCAGTATTTT.

This clone was observed a handful of times. The chain links TRBV9 to TRBJ2-2, with no clear D. This CDR3 comprises 15 residues. The germline CDR1 and CDR2 sequences are SGDLS and YYNGEE. The V end was cut by 0 bases, the J end by 1 base, with 7 bases between. The CDR3 region has the DNA TGTGCCAGCAGCGTAGCTTTGGGGAACACCGGGGAGCTGTTTTTT. Protein sequence: CASSVALGNTGELFF.